The present entry profiles one TCR beta chain with its context. The data derive from a study of blood T cell repertoires in COVID-19. Background on the study: Samples taken during acute and convalescent COVID-19 were collected in the United States, Italy and Spain. The analysed material was cDNA or gDNA that came from T cells, B-cell-depleted T cells, or PBMCs.

The authors' processing: Reference gene primer amplification in the assay estimated nucleated cell counts. Here immunoSEQ multiplex PCR was the method, and the copy in TCRdb shows in-frame clones only, minus some. That table supplies the V and J calls and clone size; D and trimming were determined from the DNA. Of tens of thousands of clones in the sample, 75% to 90% are singletons; the top ten hold 16%. CDR3 size: 16 residues. Germline CDR1 is MNHNY and CDR2 is SVGAGI (reference sequence). Trimming removed 2 bases from V and 3 bases from J; junction bases left unmatched: 9. The TCR was taken from a woman aged 80 or over with active or convalescent COVID-19. This sequence joins TRBV6-6 and TRBJ2-5, with 7 bases aligning to TRBD2. The sample was peripheral blood. CDR3 sequence reads: CASSYQGAGREETQYF. DNA of the CDR3: TGTGCCAGCAGTTACCAGGGCGCGGGGAGGGAAGAGACCCAGTACTTC.